Here is one TCR beta chain with its context. Its antigen is unidentified. This entry comes from a study of T-cell memory formation after mild COVID-19. In the study overall: The study found TCR clusters largely donor specific. The study, taken as a whole, reports: Clones that contracted from day 15 to 85 were balanced CD4/CD8, while later expanders leaned CD4+. There were some responding clones in pre-infection memory, which suggested that cross-reactive memory had joined.

TCRdb processed the 5' RACE reads anew with MiXCR; each CDR3 protein has one entry. The sample has roughly 130,000 distinct CDR3 sequences, approximately 16% seen once. The V gene end was trimmed by 2 bases and the J gene end by 5 bases; junction bases not matched to a gene: 8. The CDR3 spans 15 residues. This clonotype originated in an adult woman who had mild COVID-19 (a few samples of this study predate the infection). Cell type and time point are not known. The chain carries TRBV12-3 or TRBV12-4 and TRBJ2-5, with TRBD2 matching over 7 bases. Sample: PBMCs or a T cell subset sorted from them (not recorded which). The DNA of the CDR3 is TGTGCCAGCAGTTTACAGAGCGGGGTCTCGGAGACCCAGTACTTC. It translates to CASSLQSGVSETQYF.